The rows below give T cell receptor beta chains drawn from one sample of a study of T cell responses to AZD1222 COVID-19 vaccine. Produced via immunoSEQ multiplex PCR; TCRdb's table is partial and in-frame only. The sample has around 120,000 clones; approximately 85% are singletons. The specimen was peripheral blood, collected on day 0 of MenACWY control vaccination. All receptors come from an adult in good health. CDR3s leave out the opening cysteine and the closing phenylalanine or tryptophan. Each record gives: V gene, J gene, CDR3 protein.

TRBV20-1	TRBJ2-6	SASRAGRSGANVLT
TRBV7-3	TRBJ1-2	ASSPNPGGSYT
TRBV15	TRBJ2-5	ATSRAGTSSIRETQY
TRBV7-2	TRBJ2-1	ASSLGQGIEQF
TRBV5-5	TRBJ1-5	ASSPEGWGQPQH
TRBV27	TRBJ2-7	ASSLGPGTGYEQY
TRBV3-1/TRBV3-2	TRBJ2-5	ASSPMVGSQETQY
TRBV4-2	TRBJ1-5	ASSQDPGRDQPQH
TRBV18	TRBJ1-5	ASSPGDRDQPQH
TRBV9	TRBJ1-2	ASSVARDRGFNYGYT
TRBV14	TRBJ1-2	ASSQAPVGIYGYT
TRBV7-9	TRBJ1-5	ASSLDEGQGDRQPQH
TRBV7-6	TRBJ1-5	ASSVGQPQH
TRBV5-4	TRBJ2-6	ASSLGQGSPGANVLT
TRBV6-2/TRBV6-3	TRBJ1-6	ASSYANRGTYNSPLH
TRBV4-1	TRBJ1-5	ASSQDPANNQPQH
TRBV18	TRBJ1-1	ASSPPPGVEAF
TRBV27	TRBJ2-1	ASSVRQGPTYNEQF
TRBV19	TRBJ2-7	ASSIEYEQY
TRBV16	TRBJ1-5	ASSQNSNRGPQH
TRBV4-2	TRBJ2-7	ASSQTGGSEQY
TRBV11-2	TRBJ1-6	ASSFWVYNSPLH
TRBV19	TRBJ1-4	ASSIARRTNEKLF
TRBV29-1	TRBJ1-5	SVAGGGQPQH
TRBV5-8	TRBJ1-2	ASSLELWTGTSNYGYT
TRBV5-1	TRBJ2-2	ASSLFQQGDTGELF
TRBV7-3	TRBJ2-6	ASSLWGQGASGANVLT
TRBV12-5	TRBJ2-3	ASGPTGADTQY
TRBV27	TRBJ1-6	ASSDRGISPLH
TRBV6-5	TRBJ2-7	ASRRQGTDEQY
TRBV7-8	TRBJ2-1	ASSLVSRLSYNEQF
TRBV29-1	TRBJ2-1	SVTGGLFSYNEQF
TRBV4-2	TRBJ2-5	ASSPKHNSIGEETQY
TRBV28	TRBJ1-5	ASSLRPFPQH
TRBV7-2	TRBJ2-1	ASSLGLAGDLF
TRBV14	TRBJ2-5	ASSQRRLAGEETQY
TRBV11-2	TRBJ2-1	ASSFGRNSYNEQF
TRBV5-1	TRBJ2-2	ASSLSETAGTGELF
TRBV6-5	TRBJ2-2	ASSTQELF
TRBV29-1	TRBJ1-1	SVGQMNTEAF
TRBV19	TRBJ2-7	ASSIGRASSYEQY
TRBV25-1	TRBJ1-1	ASRGNRANTEAF
TRBV19	TRBJ2-3	ASSRTAQADTQY
TRBV10-1	TRBJ2-1	ASSESRFISNYNEQF
TRBV4-2	TRBJ1-6	ASSQAWGQGYSPLH
TRBV18	TRBJ1-4	ASSPQSESNEKLF
TRBV27	TRBJ1-4	ASSRRGTATNEKLF
TRBV27	TRBJ2-3	ASSSTGARGTQY
TRBV18	TRBJ1-1	ASSPQNTLTNTEAF
TRBV4-3	TRBJ1-5	ASSQDLFRPNQPQH
TRBV19	TRBJ2-2	ASTSGRGYTGELF
TRBV4-2	TRBJ2-3	ASSQGPGQGAGLTDTQY
TRBV5-1	TRBJ1-2	ASSLSGGRDYGYT
TRBV6-1	TRBJ1-1	ASSGPQVEANTEAF
TRBV11-2	TRBJ1-5	ASSQGAESNQPQH
TRBV11-1	TRBJ2-1	ASSLEMYNEQF
TRBV4-3	TRBJ2-7	ASSQNSAGSYEQY
TRBV6-6	TRBJ1-5	ASSYPHGNQPQH
TRBV6-5	TRBJ1-2	ASSYSWTGDSYGYT
TRBV6-5	TRBJ1-4	ASSYGDRGEKLF